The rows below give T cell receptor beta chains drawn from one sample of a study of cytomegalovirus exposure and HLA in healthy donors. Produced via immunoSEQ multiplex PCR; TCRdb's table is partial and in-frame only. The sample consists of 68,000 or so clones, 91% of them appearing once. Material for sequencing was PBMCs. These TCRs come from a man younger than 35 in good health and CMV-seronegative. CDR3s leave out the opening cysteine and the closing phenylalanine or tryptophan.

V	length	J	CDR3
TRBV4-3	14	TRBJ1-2	ASSQDQGANNYGYT
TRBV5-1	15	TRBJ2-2	ASSLLFSTGNTGELF
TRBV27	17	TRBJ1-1	ASSLAISGTGGVDTEAF
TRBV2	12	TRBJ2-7	ASSPVPGSYEQY
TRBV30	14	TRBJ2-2	AWSGALTFNTGELF
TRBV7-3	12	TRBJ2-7	ASSFFGRPYEQY
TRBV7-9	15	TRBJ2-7	ASSSGLAGGTSYEQY
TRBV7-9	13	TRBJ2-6	ASSPSGRGANVLT
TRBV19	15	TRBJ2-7	ASSSFRGLAGRREQY
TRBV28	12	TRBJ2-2	ASSRPTYTGELF
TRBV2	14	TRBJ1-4	ASRRMQGATNEKLF
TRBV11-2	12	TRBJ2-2	ASSPRRGTGELF
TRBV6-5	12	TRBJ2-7	ASSSPGLSYEQY
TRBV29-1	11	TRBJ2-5	SPRLAGQETQY
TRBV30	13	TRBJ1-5	AWSVRGQGNQPQH
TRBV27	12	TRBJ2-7	ASSWTSGTYEQY
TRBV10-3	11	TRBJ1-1	AMRTGMGTEAF